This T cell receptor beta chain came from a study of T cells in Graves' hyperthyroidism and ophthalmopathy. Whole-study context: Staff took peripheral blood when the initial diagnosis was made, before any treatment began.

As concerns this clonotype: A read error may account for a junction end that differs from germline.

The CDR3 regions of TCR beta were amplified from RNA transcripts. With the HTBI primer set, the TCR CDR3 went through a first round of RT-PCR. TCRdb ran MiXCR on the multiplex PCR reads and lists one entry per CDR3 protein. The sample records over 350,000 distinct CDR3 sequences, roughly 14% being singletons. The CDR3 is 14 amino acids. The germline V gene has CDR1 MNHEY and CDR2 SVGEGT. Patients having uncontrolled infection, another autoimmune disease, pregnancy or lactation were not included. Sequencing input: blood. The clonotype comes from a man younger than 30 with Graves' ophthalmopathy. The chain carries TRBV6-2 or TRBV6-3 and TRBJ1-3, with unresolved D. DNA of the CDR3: TGTGCCTGCAGTGCCCCCAGCTCTGGAAACACCATATATTTT. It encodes CACSAPSSGNTIYF.